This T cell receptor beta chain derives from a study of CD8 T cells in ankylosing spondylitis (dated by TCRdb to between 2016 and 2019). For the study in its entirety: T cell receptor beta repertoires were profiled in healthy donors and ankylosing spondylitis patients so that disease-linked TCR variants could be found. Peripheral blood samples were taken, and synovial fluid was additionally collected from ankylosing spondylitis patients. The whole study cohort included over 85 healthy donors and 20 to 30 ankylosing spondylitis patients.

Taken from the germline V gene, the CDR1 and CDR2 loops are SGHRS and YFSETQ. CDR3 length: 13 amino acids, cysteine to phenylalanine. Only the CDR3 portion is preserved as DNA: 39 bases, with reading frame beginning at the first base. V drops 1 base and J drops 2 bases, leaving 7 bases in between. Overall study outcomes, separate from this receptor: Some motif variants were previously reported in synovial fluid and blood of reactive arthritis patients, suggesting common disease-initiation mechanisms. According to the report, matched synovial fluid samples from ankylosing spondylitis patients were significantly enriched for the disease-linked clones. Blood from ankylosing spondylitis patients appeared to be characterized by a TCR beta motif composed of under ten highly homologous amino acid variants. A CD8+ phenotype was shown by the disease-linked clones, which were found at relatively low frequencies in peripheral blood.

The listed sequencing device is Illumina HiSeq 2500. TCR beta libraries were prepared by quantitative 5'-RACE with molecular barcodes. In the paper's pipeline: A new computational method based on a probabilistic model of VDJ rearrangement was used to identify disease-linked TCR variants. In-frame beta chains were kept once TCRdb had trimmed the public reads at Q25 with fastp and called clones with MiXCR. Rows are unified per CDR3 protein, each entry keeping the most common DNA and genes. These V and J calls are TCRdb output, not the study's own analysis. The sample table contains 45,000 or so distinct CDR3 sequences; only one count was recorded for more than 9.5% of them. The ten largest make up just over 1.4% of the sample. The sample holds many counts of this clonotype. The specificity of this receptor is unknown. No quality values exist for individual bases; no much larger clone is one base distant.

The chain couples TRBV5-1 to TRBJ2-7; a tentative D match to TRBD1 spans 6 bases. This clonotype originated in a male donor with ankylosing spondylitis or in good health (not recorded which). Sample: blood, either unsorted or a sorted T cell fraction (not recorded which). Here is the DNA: TGCGCCAGCAGCTTGAACAGGGCCTACGAGCAGTACTTC. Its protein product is CASSLNRAYEQYF.